Listed below are T cell receptor beta chains from one sample, sequenced in a study of blood T cells in healthy people across ages. TCRdb reprocessed the 5' RACE reads via MiXCR and lists one record per CDR3 protein. The profile shows roughly 1 million distinct CDR3 sequences, roughly 24% of them singletons. The sample also formed part of further work on T cells of mothers and their children.

Material: blood. The receptors stem from a girl aged 2-9 years in good health. The CDR3 runs from the conserved cysteine through the conserved F or W. The D gene is left open where the match is weak. Expanded clones are given a class, and other clones once, few, many or no size at all.

- - TRBJ2-5 TRBV4-1 TGCGCCAGCAGCCAAGTCTGGACAGCCTTCGGAGAGACCCAGTACTTC CASSQVWTAFGETQYF
TRBD2 few TRBJ2-5 TRBV27 TGTGCCAGCATGAGCGGGGAGGAGACCCAGTACTTC CASMSGEETQYF
TRBD1 - TRBJ1-2 TRBV12-3/TRBV12-4 TGTGCCAGCAGTTTAGCGACAGGGAACGGCTACACCTTC CASSLATGNGYTF
- few TRBJ1-1 TRBV6-5 TGTGCCATAGGGGAGGGCCAAGCTTTCTTT CAIGEGQAFF
- - TRBJ2-1 TRBV12-3/TRBV12-4 TGTGCCAGCACTGGGACAAACGACAATGAGCAGTTCTTC CASTGTNDNEQFF
- - TRBJ1-5 TRBV29-1 TGCAGCGTTGGACAGGCCAATCAGCCCCAGCATTTT CSVGQANQPQHF
TRBD1 - TRBJ2-3 TRBV4-1 TGCGCCAGCAGCCAGTCTACAGGGGCTCTCCTCACAGATACGCAGTATTTT CASSQSTGALLTDTQYF
- - TRBJ2-1 TRBV15 TGTGCCACCAGCGCCGCTGAGGGGTGGCATGAGCAGTTCTTC CATSAAEGWHEQFF
- many TRBJ2-2 TRBV28 TGTGCCAGCAGTTTCCCCGGGGCCGGGGAGCTGTTTTTT CASSFPGAGELFF
- - TRBJ1-1 TRBV7-3 TGTGCCAGCAGAGGGGTGGGGGACACTGAAGCTTTCTTT CASRGVGDTEAFF
TRBD2 once TRBJ2-2 TRBV29-1 TGCAGCGTTCAAGGGACTAGCGGGAGTGATGGGCTGTTTTTT CSVQGTSGSDGLFF
- - TRBJ2-1 TRBV4-2 TGTGCCAGCAGCCAAGAACCAGCTTCACACAATGAGCAGTTCTTC CASSQEPASHNEQFF
TRBD1 - TRBJ2-7 TRBV29-1 TGCAGCGTTGAAGACGGGACAGACTACGAGCAGTACTTC CSVEDGTDYEQYF
- few TRBJ2-1 TRBV20-1 TGCAGTGCTAAGTCTGGGTCTAGCTATGAGCAGTTCTTC CSAKSGSSYEQFF
TRBD2 - TRBJ2-7 TRBV27 TGTGCCAGCAGTTTCGCCGGGACTAGCGTTTACGAGCAGTACTTC CASSFAGTSVYEQYF
- - TRBJ1-2 TRBV29-1 TGCAGCGTTGAGGGTAGGCTGAATGGCTACACCTTC CSVEGRLNGYTF
- few TRBJ2-1 TRBV7-2 TGTGCCAGCAGCTTATTTTTGTTCAATGAGCAGTTCTTC CASSLFLFNEQFF
TRBD1 few TRBJ1-1 TRBV14 TGTGCCAGCAGCCTACTTTTCGGGCAGGGGGACGACACTGAAGCTTTCTTT CASSLLFGQGDDTEAFF
TRBD2 - TRBJ2-5 TRBV28 TGTGCCAGCCAAACGGGGGGGTTACAAGAGACCCAGTACTTC CASQTGGLQETQYF
- - TRBJ2-5 TRBV5-1 TGCGCCAGCAGCTTGGCCATAGGGTTGCCAGAGACCCAGTACTTC CASSLAIGLPETQYF
- few TRBJ2-2 TRBV7-9 TGTGCCAGCAGCTTAGTGGATTCCGGGGAGCTGTTTTTT CASSLVDSGELFF
- few TRBJ2-7 TRBV5-1 TGCGCCAGCAGCTTGCTGGGGTCGGATGAGCAGTACTTC CASSLLGSDEQYF
TRBD1 - TRBJ1-2 TRBV10-3 TGTGCCATCAGTGTGCGAACACAGGGGGGGAAGGAGGATGGCTACACCTTC CAISVRTQGGKEDGYTF
- - TRBJ2-3 TRBV20-1 TGCAGTGTTTTTTCCGGGCCTGGTTTGGATACGCAGTATTTT CSVFSGPGLDTQYF
- - TRBJ2-5 TRBV7-9 TGTGCCAGCAGCTCAGGACTGTTACCGACCCAGTACTTC CASSSGLLPTQYF
- - TRBJ1-2 TRBV29-1 TGCAGCGCCGAGGGACCGGAATATGGCTACACCTTC CSAEGPEYGYTF